This TCR beta chain was obtained from a study of T cell changes during pregnancy in multiple sclerosis. The method was immunoSEQ multiplex PCR; TCRdb's version includes in-frame clones alone and lacks a portion of them. The sample lists approximately 69,000 clones; 90% to 95% were seen once. Germline CDR1 and CDR2: SGHDT and YYEEEE. The germline V and J ends were trimmed by 7 bases and 4 bases, with 18 bases remaining between them. The CDR3 is 14 amino acids. The sequence was obtained from a female donor with multiple sclerosis, enrolled in a pregnancy study. The sequencing here drew on peripheral blood, taken in the third trimester of pregnancy. J is TRBJ2-7 and V is TRBV5-6, with D perhaps TRBD2 (6 bases). CDR3 sequence: CASLPWGGNYEQYF. The CDR3 region has the DNA TGTGCCAGCCTCCCTTGGGGCGGGAATTACGAGCAGTACTTC.